Listed below are T cell receptor beta chains from one sample, sequenced in a study of Tregs in tolerant kidney transplant recipients. Assay used: immunoSEQ multiplex PCR; TCRdb lists only in-frame clones, some missing. The data contain around 98,000 clones, roughly 93% of them seen just once; the ten biggest clones take up approximately 0.5%. Sequencing was performed on CD4+ T cells from blood, taken before the transplant. Receptor source: a human donor who received a combined kidney and bone marrow transplant. CDR3s include the opening cysteine and the closing phenylalanine or tryptophan. The D gene is left open where the match is weak. Expanded clones get a size class; other rows say once, few or many, or leave the size out.

TRBJ2-3,NA,NA,TRBV9,CASSVETGYTQYF,TGTGCCAGCAGCGTAGAGACTGGATATACGCAGTATTTT
TRBJ2-1,TRBD2,NA,TRBV9,CASSWASGGVEQFF,TGTGCCAGCAGCTGGGCTAGCGGGGGGGTTGAGCAGTTCTTC
TRBJ2-3,TRBD2,NA,TRBV5-1,CASGTSGGLISTDTQYF,TGCGCCAGCGGAACTAGCGGGGGATTAATAAGCACAGATACGCAGTATTTT
TRBJ2-5,NA,NA,TRBV23-1,CASSRANFEQPGQETQYF,TGCGCCAGCAGTCGTGCGAACTTTGAACAGCCCGGACAAGAGACCCAGTACTTC
TRBJ1-1,NA,once,TRBV11-2,CASSLDRTEAFF,TGTGCCAGCAGCCTAGACAGGACTGAAGCTTTCTTT
TRBJ2-3,NA,NA,TRBV6-5,CASSSRLNTQYF,TGTGCCAGCAGTTCTCGCCTAAATACGCAGTATTTT
TRBJ2-5,NA,once,TRBV29-1,CSVQDRNQETQYF,TGCAGCGTTCAAGACAGGAACCAAGAGACCCAGTACTTC
TRBJ2-1,NA,NA,TRBV4-3,CASSPSRPLSATWRAFF,TGCGCCAGCAGCCCCTCTCGTCCCCTCTCGGCGACATGGAGGGCGTTCTTC
TRBJ2-1,TRBD2,once,TRBV5-6,CASSLRRDGRYNEQFF,TGTGCCAGCAGCTTGCGGAGGGACGGGAGGTACAATGAGCAGTTCTTC
TRBJ1-5,NA,NA,TRBV7-2,CASSLGIPPNQPQHF,TGTGCCAGCAGCCTCGGTATACCCCCAAATCAGCCCCAGCATTTT
TRBJ2-7,TRBD1,NA,TRBV10-3,CAISVFDRGSYEQYF,TGTGCCATCAGTGTCTTCGACAGGGGGTCCTACGAGCAGTACTTC
TRBJ1-2,NA,NA,TRBV13,CASSLAGAQIVSF,TGTGCCAGCAGCTTAGCAGGGGCGCAGATTGTATCCTTC
TRBJ1-4,TRBD1,NA,TRBV19,CASSPEFGTGGYNEKLFF,TGTGCCAGTAGTCCCGAGTTCGGGACAGGGGGATATAATGAAAAACTGTTTTTT
TRBJ2-2,NA,NA,TRBV27,CASSARRAANTGELFF,TGTGCCAGCAGTGCACGACGAGCGGCGAACACCGGGGAGCTGTTTTTT
TRBJ2-1,TRBD2,NA,TRBV5-6,CASSLGPSGTSYNEQFF,TGTGCCAGCAGCTTAGGTCCTAGCGGGACCTCCTACAATGAGCAGTTCTTC
TRBJ2-3,TRBD1,NA,TRBV7-3,CASSRTGGKDTQYF,TGTGCCAGCAGCCGAACAGGGGGTAAAGATACGCAGTATTTT
TRBJ2-5,NA,NA,TRBV18,CASSPPGVAASEGETQYF,TGTGCCAGCTCACCACCGGGGGTAGCGGCCTCGGAGGGGGAGACCCAGTACTTC
TRBJ2-5,NA,NA,TRBV7-2,CASSILAQETQYF,TGTGCCAGCAGCATTCTAGCACAAGAGACCCAGTACTTC
TRBJ2-5,TRBD2,NA,TRBV29-1,CSVESVGGGIQETQYF,TGCAGCGTTGAATCTGTGGGGGGAGGGATCCAAGAGACCCAGTACTTC
TRBJ2-1,TRBD2,NA,TRBV9,CASSRTGTSGGGEQFF,TGTGCCAGCAGCCGAACCGGGACTAGCGGGGGTGGTGAGCAGTTCTTC
TRBJ2-7,NA,NA,TRBV14,CASSQVWGDGSSYEQYF,TGTGCCAGCAGCCAAGTTTGGGGGGATGGCAGCTCCTACGAGCAGTACTTC
TRBJ2-7,TRBD1,NA,TRBV6-1,CASTQRGPSMEQYF,TGTGCCAGCACCCAAAGGGGGCCCAGTATGGAGCAGTACTTC
TRBJ1-6,NA,once,TRBV7-3,CASSLDGGVHNSPLHF,TGTGCCAGCAGCTTAGACGGGGGAGTCCATAATTCCCCCCTCCACTTT
TRBJ2-1,TRBD2,NA,TRBV5-1,CASSSGLAGGPGGEQFF,TGCGCCAGCAGCTCTGGACTAGCGGGAGGCCCTGGGGGGGAGCAGTTCTTC
TRBJ1-6,NA,NA,TRBV11-1,CASSAGGSPLHF,TGTGCCAGCAGCGCCGGGGGGTCCCCCCTCCACTTT
TRBJ1-1,TRBD1,NA,TRBV7-8,CASSQGAPGPEAFF,TGTGCCAGCAGCCAGGGGGCCCCGGGCCCAGAAGCTTTCTTT
TRBJ1-2,TRBD1,NA,TRBV7-2,CASSSYSRGQDYGYTF,TGTGCCAGCAGCTCGTACTCCAGGGGGCAGGACTATGGCTACACCTTC
TRBJ2-5,NA,NA,TRBV18,CASSRVEETQYF,TGTGCCAGCTCCAGGGTGGAAGAGACCCAGTACTTC
TRBJ2-2,NA,NA,TRBV11-3,CASSLDRGIGELFF,TGTGCCAGCAGCTTAGATCGGGGGATCGGGGAGCTGTTTTTT
TRBJ1-4,TRBD1,once,TRBV10-3,CAISEGTAKPGLFF,TGTGCCATCAGTGAGGGGACAGCCAAGCCTGGACTGTTTTTT
TRBJ1-5,NA,NA,TRBV29-1,CSVQGQGPQHF,TGCAGCGTACAGGGTCAAGGGCCCCAGCATTTT
TRBJ1-1,NA,NA,TRBV27,CASRSNGKAFF,TGTGCCAGCAGATCAAACGGTAAGGCTTTCTTT
TRBJ2-3,NA,NA,TRBV6-4,CASSTGVRGAQYF,TGTGCCAGCAGTACGGGGGTCAGGGGGGCGCAGTATTTT
TRBJ2-1,NA,NA,TRBV27,CASRLRAYSKLLGAKDNEQFF,TGTGCCAGCAGACTCCGAGCATATTCCAAGCTATTGGGAGCTAAGGACAATGAGCAGTTCTTC
TRBJ2-2,NA,NA,TRBV7-2,CASSPRHTMNTGELFF,TGTGCCAGCAGCCCCCGACACACAATGAACACCGGGGAGCTGTTTTTT
TRBJ2-3,NA,NA,TRBV10-3,CAISTGLRGTDTQYF,TGTGCCATCAGCACAGGGCTTCGGGGCACAGATACGCAGTATTTT
TRBJ1-2,NA,NA,TRBV7-3,CASSLLPGEYGYTF,TGTGCCAGCAGCTTATTGCCGGGGGAATATGGCTACACCTTC
TRBJ2-1,NA,NA,TRBV7-9,CASSTQGHEQFF,TGTGCCAGCAGCACCCAGGGTCATGAGCAGTTCTTC
TRBJ2-7,TRBD1,NA,TRBV7-2,CASRTTGVGEQYF,TGTGCCAGCAGGACGACAGGGGTAGGGGAGCAGTACTTC
TRBJ2-7,NA,NA,TRBV18,CASSPPEGVSEQYF,TGTGCCAGCTCACCACCAGAAGGGGTCAGCGAGCAGTACTTC
TRBJ2-2,TRBD2,NA,TRBV7-2,CASSLGGGGTGELFF,TGTGCCAGCAGCTTAGGTGGGGGGGGCACCGGGGAGCTGTTTTTT
TRBJ2-7,TRBD2,NA,TRBV4-2,CASSQNSGGAYYEQYF,TGTGCCAGCAGCCAAAATAGCGGGGGAGCGTACTACGAGCAGTACTTC
TRBJ1-4,NA,NA,TRBV5-5,CASSLGTGEKLFF,TGTGCCAGCAGCTTGGGGACGGGGGAAAAACTGTTTTTT
TRBJ1-1,NA,NA,TRBV19,CASSMGQRNTEAFF,TGTGCCAGTAGTATGGGGCAGAGGAACACTGAAGCTTTCTTT
TRBJ2-7,TRBD1,NA,TRBV19,CASQRTRGKAYEQYF,TGTGCCAGTCAGAGAACCAGGGGGAAGGCCTACGAGCAGTACTTC
TRBJ2-1,NA,NA,TRBV19,CASIPRVGSSYNEQFF,TGTGCCAGTATACCCCGGGTAGGCAGTTCCTACAATGAGCAGTTCTTC
TRBJ2-2,TRBD2,NA,TRBV4-2,CASSVAGGANTGELFF,TGTGCCAGCAGCGTAGCGGGGGGTGCGAACACCGGGGAGCTGTTTTTT
TRBJ2-1,TRBD1,NA,TRBV7-9,CASSQDRGLLNLYNEQFF,TGTGCCAGCAGCCAGGACAGGGGGCTTCTTAACTTATACAATGAGCAGTTCTTC
TRBJ2-7,NA,once,TRBV19,CASSTYSEQYF,TGTGCCAGTAGTACCTATTCCGAGCAGTACTTC
TRBJ2-1,NA,NA,TRBV4-1,CASSPILRGGEQFF,TGCGCCAGCAGCCCCATCCTTAGGGGAGGTGAGCAGTTCTTC
TRBJ1-5,NA,NA,TRBV30,CAWSGGRVQPQHF,TGTGCCTGGAGTGGGGGGAGGGTTCAGCCCCAGCATTTT
TRBJ2-7,TRBD2,few,TRBV7-2,CASSIAGGFDEQYF,TGTGCCAGCAGCATAGCGGGGGGGTTCGACGAGCAGTACTTC
TRBJ2-3,TRBD2,NA,TRBV7-6,CASSSLAGVADTQYF,TGTGCCAGCAGCTCCTTAGCGGGAGTGGCAGATACGCAGTATTTT
TRBJ1-1,NA,NA,TRBV29-1,CSVVGVRGRADTEAFF,TGCAGCGTTGTAGGGGTAAGGGGTCGGGCGGACACTGAAGCTTTCTTT
TRBJ2-3,TRBD2,NA,TRBV29-1,CSVEGGRGADTQYF,TGCAGCGTTGAAGGCGGGAGGGGGGCAGATACGCAGTATTTT
TRBJ2-2,NA,once,TRBV27,CASSLVNSYTGELFF,TGTGCCAGCAGTTTAGTTAATAGTTACACCGGGGAGCTGTTTTTT
TRBJ1-1,TRBD1,few,TRBV29-1,CSVWTGGNTEAFF,TGCAGCGTCTGGACAGGCGGTAACACTGAAGCTTTCTTT
TRBJ2-3,NA,NA,TRBV21-1,CASSTRTKKMDLTDTQYF,TGTGCCAGCAGCACCCGTACGAAAAAAATGGACTTAACAGATACGCAGTATTTT
TRBJ1-5,NA,NA,TRBV2,CASRRFYSNQPQHF,TGTGCCAGCCGGCGGTTCTATAGCAATCAGCCCCAGCATTTT
TRBJ2-3,TRBD2,NA,TRBV30,CAWRTSGTTDTQYF,TGTGCCTGGAGGACTAGCGGGACCACAGATACGCAGTATTTT